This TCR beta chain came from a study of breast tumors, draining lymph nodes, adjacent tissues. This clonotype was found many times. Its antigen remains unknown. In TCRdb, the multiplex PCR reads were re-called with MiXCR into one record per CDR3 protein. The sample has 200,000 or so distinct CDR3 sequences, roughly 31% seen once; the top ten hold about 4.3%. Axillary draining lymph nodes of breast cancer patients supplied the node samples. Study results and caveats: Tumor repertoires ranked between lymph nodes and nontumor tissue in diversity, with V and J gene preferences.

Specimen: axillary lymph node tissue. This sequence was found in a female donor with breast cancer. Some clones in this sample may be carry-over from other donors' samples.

Here the CDR3 reads CSVEEDADPYNEQFF. DNA for the CDR3: TGCAGCGTTGAGGAAGATGCGGACCCCTACAATGAGCAGTTCTTC. J is TRBJ2-1 and V is TRBV29-1; D gene ambiguous. The CDR3 consists of 15 residues. CDR1 SQVTM and CDR2 ANQGSEA come from the germline V gene. Trimming cost V 3 bases and J 2 bases, with 14 bases left between them.